This record looks at one T cell receptor (beta chain) sequence and its context. Its specificity is unknown. Deletions cut 6 bases from V and 8 bases from J, with 16 bases between. CDR3 size: 13 residues. The germline gives CDR1 MNHEY, CDR2 SMNVEV (reference sequence). The sample belongs to a study of chemoradiotherapy in HPV16-positive cancers. Looking at the study overall: Candidate HPV-specific T-cell clones and common TCR motifs came from functional assays in a couple of HPV16-positive patients. Study-wide results and limits: During treatment, candidate HPV-specific clones and E7-related motifs expanded in tumor. HPV-specific T cells were functionally defined from only a couple of HPV16-positive patients. For HPV16-positive patients, expanding HPV-responsive T cells associated with longer recurrence-free survival.

Assay: immunoSEQ multiplex PCR; the TCRdb copy retains only in-frame clones and omits some. The table records about 1,800 clones, around 94% of them present only once. The material sequenced was tumor tissue, taken from a patient who underwent chemoradiotherapy. The sequence came from a human donor with HPV-associated anogenital cancer. The genes are TRBV27 and TRBJ1-1; no firm D call. The CDR3 loop reads CASSPTLKLEAFF. The CDR3 DNA sequence: TGTGCCAGCAGCCCGACCTTGAAGTTAGAAGCTTTCTTT.